The present entry profiles one T cell receptor beta chain with its context. The antigen is not known. V was cut by 1 base and J by 0 bases, with 12 bases left in between. Germline V lookup: CDR1 SGHKS, CDR2 YYEKEE (reference sequence). This CDR3 has 16 amino acids. This sample was taken from a study of T-cell reconstitution after alpha-beta-depleted transplantation in children. The library targeted TCRbeta and was prepared with unique molecular identifiers. TCRdb re-analysed the PCR reads in MiXCR, keeping a single row per CDR3 protein. This sample yields about a million distinct CDR3 sequences, of which around 30% are seen a single time; about 28% belongs to the top ten. Findings and limits, study-wide: Expanded clones from the graft, numbering several hundred, reportedly supplied alpha-beta T cells about two months after transplant.

V gene TRBV5-5 combines with J gene TRBJ2-3; D may be TRBD1 or TRBD2 (6 bases each). The sample here was PBMCs, mostly from graft donor cells, taken 360 days after TCRalphabeta/CD19-depleted stem cell transplant. The sequence derives from a boy in the first two years of life who had a stem cell transplant for SCID, so the T cells may come from the graft donor. The CDR3 bases are TGTGCCAGCAGCTTGCTAGGGGGGCCAAGCACAGATACGCAGTATTTT. Amino acid sequence: CASSLLGGPSTDTQYF.